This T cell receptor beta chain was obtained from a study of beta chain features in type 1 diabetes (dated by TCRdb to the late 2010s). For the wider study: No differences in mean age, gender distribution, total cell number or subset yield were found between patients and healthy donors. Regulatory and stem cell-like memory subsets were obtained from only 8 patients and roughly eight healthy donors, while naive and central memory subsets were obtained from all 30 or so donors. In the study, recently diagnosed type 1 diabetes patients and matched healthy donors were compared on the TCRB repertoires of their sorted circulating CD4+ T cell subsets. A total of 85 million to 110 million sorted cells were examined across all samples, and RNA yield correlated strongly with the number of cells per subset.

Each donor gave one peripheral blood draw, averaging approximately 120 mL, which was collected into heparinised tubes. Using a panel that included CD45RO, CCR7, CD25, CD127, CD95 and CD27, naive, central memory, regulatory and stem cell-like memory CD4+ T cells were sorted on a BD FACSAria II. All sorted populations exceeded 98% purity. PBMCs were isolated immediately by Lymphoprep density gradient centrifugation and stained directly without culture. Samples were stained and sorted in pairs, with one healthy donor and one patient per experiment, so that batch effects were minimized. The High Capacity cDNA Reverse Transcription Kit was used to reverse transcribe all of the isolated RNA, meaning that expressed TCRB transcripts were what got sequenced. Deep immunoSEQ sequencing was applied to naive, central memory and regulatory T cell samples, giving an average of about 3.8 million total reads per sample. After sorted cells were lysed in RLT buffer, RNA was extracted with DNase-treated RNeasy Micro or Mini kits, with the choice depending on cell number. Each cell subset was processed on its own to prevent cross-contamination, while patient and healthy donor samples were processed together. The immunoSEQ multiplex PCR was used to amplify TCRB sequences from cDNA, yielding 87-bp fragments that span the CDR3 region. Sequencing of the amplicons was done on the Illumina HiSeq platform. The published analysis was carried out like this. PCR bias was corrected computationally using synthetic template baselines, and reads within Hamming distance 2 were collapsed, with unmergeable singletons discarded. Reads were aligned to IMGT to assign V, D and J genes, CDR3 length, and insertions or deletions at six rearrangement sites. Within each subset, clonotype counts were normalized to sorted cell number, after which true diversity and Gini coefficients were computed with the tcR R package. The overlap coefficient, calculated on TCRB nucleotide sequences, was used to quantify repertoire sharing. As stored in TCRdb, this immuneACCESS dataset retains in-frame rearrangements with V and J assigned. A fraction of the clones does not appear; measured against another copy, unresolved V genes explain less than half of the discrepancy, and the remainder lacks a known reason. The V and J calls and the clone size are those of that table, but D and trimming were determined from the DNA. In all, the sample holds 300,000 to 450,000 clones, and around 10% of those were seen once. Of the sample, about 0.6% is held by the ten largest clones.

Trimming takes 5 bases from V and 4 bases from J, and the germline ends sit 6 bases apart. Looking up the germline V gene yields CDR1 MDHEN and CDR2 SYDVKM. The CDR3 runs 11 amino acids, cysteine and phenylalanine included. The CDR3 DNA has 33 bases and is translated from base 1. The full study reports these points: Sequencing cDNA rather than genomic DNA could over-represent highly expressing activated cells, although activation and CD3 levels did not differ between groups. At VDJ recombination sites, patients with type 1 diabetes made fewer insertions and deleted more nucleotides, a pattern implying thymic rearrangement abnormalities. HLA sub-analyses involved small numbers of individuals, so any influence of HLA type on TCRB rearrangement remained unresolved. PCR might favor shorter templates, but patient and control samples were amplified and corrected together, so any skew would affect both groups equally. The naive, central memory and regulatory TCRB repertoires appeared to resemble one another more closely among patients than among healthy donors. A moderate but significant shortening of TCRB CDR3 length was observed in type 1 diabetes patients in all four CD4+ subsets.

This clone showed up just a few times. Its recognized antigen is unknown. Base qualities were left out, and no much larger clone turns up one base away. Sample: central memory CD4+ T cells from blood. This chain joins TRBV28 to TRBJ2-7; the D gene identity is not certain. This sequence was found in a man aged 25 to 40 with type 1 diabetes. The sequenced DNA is TGTGCCAGCAGTGTCAAATACGAGCAGTACTTC. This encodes CASSVKYEQYF.